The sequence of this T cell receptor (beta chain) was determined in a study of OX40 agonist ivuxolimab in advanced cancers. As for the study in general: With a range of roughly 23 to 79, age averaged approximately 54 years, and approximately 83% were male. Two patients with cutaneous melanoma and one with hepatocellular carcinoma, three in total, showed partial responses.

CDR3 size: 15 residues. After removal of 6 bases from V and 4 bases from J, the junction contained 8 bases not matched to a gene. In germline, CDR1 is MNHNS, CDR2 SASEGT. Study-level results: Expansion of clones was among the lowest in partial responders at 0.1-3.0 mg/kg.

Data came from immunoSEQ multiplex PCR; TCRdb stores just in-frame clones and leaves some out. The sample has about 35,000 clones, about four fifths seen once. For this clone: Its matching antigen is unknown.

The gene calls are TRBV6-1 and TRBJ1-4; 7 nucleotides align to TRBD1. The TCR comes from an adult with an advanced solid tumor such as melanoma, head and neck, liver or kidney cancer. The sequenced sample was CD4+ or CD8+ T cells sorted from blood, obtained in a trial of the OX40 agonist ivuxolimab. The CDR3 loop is CASRDRHQGNEKLFF. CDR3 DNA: TGTGCCAGCAGGGACAGGCACCAGGGTAATGAAAAACTGTTTTTT.